These 8 T cell receptor beta chains share one sample of origin, sequenced in a study of blood T cells in healthy people across ages. A second PCR of about 7 to 12 cycles used a sample-barcoded 5' primer and a J-beta primer mix. TCRdb independently ran MiXCR on the 5' RACE reads; one entry per CDR3 protein. The data hold 780,000 or so distinct CDR3 sequences, with roughly 25% observed a single time. These same records also appear under a second study, on T cells of mothers and their children.

Sequencing input: blood. The source of these receptors is a boy aged 5-17 years in good health.

This chain uses TRBV24-1 with TRBJ2-1, with D hard to call. The V gene lost 4 bases and the J gene lost 8 bases, with 8 bases spanning the gap. The length of the CDR3 is 12 residues. The germline V gene encodes CDR1 KGHDR and CDR2 SFDVKD. CDR3: CATSDFWDEQFF. The CDR3 DNA reads as TGTGCCACCAGTGACTTTTGGGATGAGCAGTTCTTC.

This clonotype was seen a single time. CDR3 amino acids: CSVEDLITDSQETQYF. The CDR3 region has the DNA TGCAGCGTTGAAGATCTTATAACGGACTCCCAAGAGACCCAGTACTTC. The V and J genes are TRBV29-1 and TRBJ2-5; D perhaps matches TRBD2 (5 bases). The CDR3 length is 16 residues. Between the trimmed V and J ends, which lost 0 bases and 1 base, there was a span of 15 bases. Per germline, CDR1 SQVTM and CDR2 ANQGSEA.

The chain joins TRBV9 to TRBJ1-2; 10 nucleotides line up with TRBD1. The germline gives CDR1 SGDLS, CDR2 YYNGEE. J was trimmed by 4 bases and V by 0 bases; bases with no gene match: 6. This CDR3 is built from 16 residues. As DNA, the CDR3 is TGTGCCAGCAGCGTAGCCCGGGACAGGGGCAGCTATGGCTACACCTTC. Translated: CASSVARDRGSYGYTF.

This clonotype was detected only a few times. CDR3 DNA: TGCAGTGCTAGGCCGGCAGGACAAGAGACCCAGTACTTC. It is translated as CSARPAGQETQYF. This rearrangement joins TRBV20-1 to TRBJ2-5; D is unclear. Germline CDR1 is DFQATT and CDR2 is SNEGSKA (reference sequence). The CDR3 has 13 residues. Trimming stripped 3 bases from V and 2 bases from J, with 10 bases between.

This clonotype was detected only a few times. V and J are TRBV15 and TRBJ2-1, with 7 bases identical to TRBD2. V was clipped by 0 bases and J by 1 base; unmatched bases: 9. The CDR3 has 18 residues. Per the germline V gene, CDR1 is LNHNV and CDR2 is YYDKDF (reference sequence). The CDR3 reads CATSRDQGLVESYNEQFF. CDR3 in DNA: TGTGCCACCAGCAGAGATCAAGGACTAGTGGAATCCTACAATGAGCAGTTCTTC.

The chain links TRBV29-1 to TRBJ2-2; 11 nucleotides match TRBD2. J was trimmed by 0 bases and V by 0 bases; bases with no gene match: 9. The germline CDR1 and CDR2 sequences are SQVTM and ANQGSEA. The CDR3 has 19 amino acids. CDR3 bases: TGCAGCGTTGAAGATCTAGGAGGGACTAGCGGCGCGAACACCGGGGAGCTGTTTTTT. As protein: CSVEDLGGTSGANTGELFF.

This clonotype was counted between two and nine times. The gene calls are TRBV15 and TRBJ2-1; D uncertain. Germline V gives CDR1 LNHNV, CDR2 YYDKDF (reference sequence). The CDR3 is 15 amino acids. The ends were cut back, 2 bases at V and 4 bases at J, with 12 bases in the middle. The CDR3 DNA sequence: TGTGCCACCAGCAGAATTTTCGGTGGGTACAATGAGCAGTTCTTC. This gives the protein CATSRIFGGYNEQFF.

The J gene is TRBJ2-5, the V gene TRBV7-2; D is possibly TRBD1 (5 bases). CDR3 length: 17 residues. The V gene's germline CDR1 is SGHTA and CDR2 FQGNSA. V lost 1 base and J 0 bases, leaving 15 bases between the germline ends. The CDR3 region has the DNA TGTGCCAGCAGCTTAGAGTTGGACATACCGTACCAAGAGACCCAGTACTTC. It yields the protein CASSLELDIPYQETQYF.